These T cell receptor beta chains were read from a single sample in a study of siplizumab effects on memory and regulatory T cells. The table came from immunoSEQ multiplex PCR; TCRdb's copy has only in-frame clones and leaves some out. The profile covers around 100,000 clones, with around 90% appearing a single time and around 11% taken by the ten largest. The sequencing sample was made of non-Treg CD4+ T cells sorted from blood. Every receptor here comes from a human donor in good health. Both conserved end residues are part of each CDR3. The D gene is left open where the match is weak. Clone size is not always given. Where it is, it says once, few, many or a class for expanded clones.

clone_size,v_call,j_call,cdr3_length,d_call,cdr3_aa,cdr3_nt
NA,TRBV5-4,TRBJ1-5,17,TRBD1,CASSLGQGADSNQPQHF,TGTGCCAGCAGCTTGGGACAGGGGGCGGACAGCAATCAGCCCCAGCATTTT
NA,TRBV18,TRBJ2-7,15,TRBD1,CASSPIGTGVDEQYF,TGTGCCAGCTCACCGATAGGGACAGGGGTGGACGAGCAGTACTTC
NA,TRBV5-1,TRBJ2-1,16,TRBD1,CASSLAGTGSYNEQFF,TGCGCCAGCAGCTTGGCCGGGACAGGGTCGTACAATGAGCAGTTCTTC
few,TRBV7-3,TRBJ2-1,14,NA,CASSLNSVVNEQFF,TGTGCCAGCAGCTTAAACAGCGTCGTTAATGAGCAGTTCTTC
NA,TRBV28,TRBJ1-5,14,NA,CASSPLRGNQPQHF,TGTGCCAGCAGCCCACTACGCGGGAATCAGCCCCAGCATTTT
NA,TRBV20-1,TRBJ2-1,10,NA,CSAAVGEQFF,TGCAGTGCAGCGGTAGGGGAGCAGTTCTTC
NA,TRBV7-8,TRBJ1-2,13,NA,CASSLIGRGGYTF,TGTGCCAGCAGCTTAATAGGCAGAGGTGGCTACACCTTC
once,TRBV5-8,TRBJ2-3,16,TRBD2,CASSLVRGSFTDTQYF,TGTGCCAGCAGCTTGGTCCGCGGGAGTTTCACAGATACGCAGTATTTT
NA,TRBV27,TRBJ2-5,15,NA,CASRPAGQPQETQYF,TGTGCCAGCAGGCCCGCGGGACAGCCCCAAGAGACCCAGTACTTC
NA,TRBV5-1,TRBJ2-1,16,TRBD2,CASSLASGRASNEQFF,TGCGCCAGCAGCTTAGCTAGCGGGAGGGCCTCCAATGAGCAGTTCTTC
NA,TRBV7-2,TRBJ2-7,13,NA,CASSLERNHEQYF,TGTGCCAGCAGCTTAGAGCGAAACCACGAGCAGTACTTC
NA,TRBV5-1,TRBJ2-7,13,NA,CASSLGTYYEQYF,TGCGCCAGCAGCTTGGGGACTTACTACGAGCAGTACTTC
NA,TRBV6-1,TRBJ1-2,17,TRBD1,CASSEAHSGTGSYGYTF,TGTGCCAGCAGTGAAGCGCACTCTGGGACAGGTTCATACGGCTACACCTTC
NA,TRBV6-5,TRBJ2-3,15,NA,CASRGSGSSTDTQYF,TGTGCCAGCAGGGGTAGCGGTTCTAGCACAGATACGCAGTATTTT
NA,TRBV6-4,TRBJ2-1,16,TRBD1,CASSDLAGGFDNEQFF,TGTGCCAGCAGTGACCTGGCAGGGGGTTTCGACAATGAGCAGTTCTTC
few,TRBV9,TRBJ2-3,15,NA,CASSVLSGSTDTQYF,TGTGCCAGCAGCGTTTTAAGCGGGAGCACAGATACGCAGTATTTT
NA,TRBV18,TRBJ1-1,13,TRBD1,CASSPQDRGQAFF,TGTGCCAGCTCACCCCAGGACAGGGGGCAAGCTTTCTTT
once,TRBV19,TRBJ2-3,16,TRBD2,CASSIARTRVGDTQYF,TGTGCCAGTAGTATCGCCCGGACTAGAGTTGGAGATACGCAGTATTTT
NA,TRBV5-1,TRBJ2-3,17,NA,CASSWPERLDVMVTQYF,TGCGCCAGCAGCTGGCCCGAACGACTCGATGTTATGGTTACGCAGTATTTT
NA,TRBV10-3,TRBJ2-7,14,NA,CAISESGKPYEQYF,TGTGCCATCAGTGAGTCAGGGAAGCCCTACGAGCAGTACTTC
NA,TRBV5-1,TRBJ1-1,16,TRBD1,CASRTQTGTANTEAFF,TGCGCCAGCAGAACTCAAACCGGGACAGCAAACACTGAAGCTTTCTTT
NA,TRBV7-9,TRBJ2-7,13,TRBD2,CASSPNQGGRQYF,TGTGCCAGCAGTCCTAATCAGGGCGGGAGGCAGTACTTC
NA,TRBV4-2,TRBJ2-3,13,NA,CASSQEQAYTQYF,TGTGCCAGCAGCCAGGAACAAGCTTATACGCAGTATTTT
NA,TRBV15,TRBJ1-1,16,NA,CATSRDYLRRGTEAFF,TGTGCCACCAGCAGAGACTACTTGAGGCGAGGAACTGAAGCTTTCTTT
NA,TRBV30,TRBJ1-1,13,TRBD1,CAWSVTGDTEAFF,TGTGCCTGGAGTGTCACAGGGGATACTGAAGCTTTCTTT
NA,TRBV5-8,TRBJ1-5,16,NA,CASSLVSGAGGQPQHF,TGTGCCAGCAGCTTGGTATCGGGGGCCGGAGGTCAGCCCCAGCATTTT
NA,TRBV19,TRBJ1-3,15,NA,CASSRPTVGGNTIYF,TGTGCCAGTAGTCGTCCTACAGTAGGTGGAAACACCATATATTTT
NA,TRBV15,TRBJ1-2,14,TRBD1,CATSRDRGDYGYTF,TGTGCCACCAGCAGGGACAGGGGCGACTATGGCTACACCTTC
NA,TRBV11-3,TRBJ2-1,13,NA,CASSFDLGGEQFF,TGTGCCAGCAGCTTTGACCTAGGGGGGGAGCAGTTCTTC
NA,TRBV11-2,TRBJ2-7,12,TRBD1,CASSSTGTGQYF,TGTGCCAGCAGCTCCACCGGGACAGGACAGTACTTC
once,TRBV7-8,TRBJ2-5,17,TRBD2,CASSLVSGRVRSETQYF,TGTGCCAGCAGCTTGGTTAGCGGGAGGGTCCGGAGTGAGACCCAGTACTTC
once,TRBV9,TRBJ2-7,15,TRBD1,CASSPGAGGFDEQYF,TGTGCCAGCAGCCCAGGGGCAGGGGGCTTCGACGAGCAGTACTTC
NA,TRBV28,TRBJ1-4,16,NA,CASSRYGAGLNEKLFF,TGTGCCAGCAGCAGATACGGGGCCGGTCTTAATGAAAAACTGTTTTTT
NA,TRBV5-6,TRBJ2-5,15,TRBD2,CASSLGLAVPETQYF,TGTGCCAGCAGCTTGGGACTAGCGGTTCCGGAGACCCAGTACTTC
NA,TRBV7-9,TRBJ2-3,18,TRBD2,CASSPQGRGGRAGDTQYF,TGTGCCAGCAGCCCTCAGGGGAGAGGCGGGAGGGCCGGAGATACGCAGTATTTT
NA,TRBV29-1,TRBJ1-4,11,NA,CSVRENEKLFF,TGCAGCGTCCGGGAAAATGAAAAACTGTTTTTT
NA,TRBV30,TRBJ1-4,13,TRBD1,CAWSRDSQGRLFF,TGTGCCTGGAGTCGGGACAGTCAAGGTAGACTGTTTTTT
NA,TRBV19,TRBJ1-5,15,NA,CASTDQGNRNQPQHF,TGTGCCAGTACCGACCAGGGGAATCGCAATCAGCCCCAGCATTTT
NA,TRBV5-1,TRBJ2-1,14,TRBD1,CASSGQGVINEQFF,TGCGCCAGCAGCGGACAGGGGGTGATCAATGAGCAGTTCTTC
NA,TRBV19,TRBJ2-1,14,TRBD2,CASSSGRAVDEQFF,TGTGCCAGTAGTAGCGGGAGGGCCGTTGATGAGCAGTTCTTC
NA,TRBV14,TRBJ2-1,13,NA,CASSQGTRNEQFF,TGTGCCAGCAGCCAAGGAACCCGGAATGAGCAGTTCTTC
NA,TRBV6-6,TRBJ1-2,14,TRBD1,CASTRTGGDYGYTF,TGTGCCAGCACCCGGACAGGGGGCGACTATGGCTACACCTTC
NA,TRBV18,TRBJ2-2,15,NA,CASSPRTANTGELFF,TGTGCCAGCTCACCTCGGACAGCGAACACCGGGGAGCTGTTTTTT